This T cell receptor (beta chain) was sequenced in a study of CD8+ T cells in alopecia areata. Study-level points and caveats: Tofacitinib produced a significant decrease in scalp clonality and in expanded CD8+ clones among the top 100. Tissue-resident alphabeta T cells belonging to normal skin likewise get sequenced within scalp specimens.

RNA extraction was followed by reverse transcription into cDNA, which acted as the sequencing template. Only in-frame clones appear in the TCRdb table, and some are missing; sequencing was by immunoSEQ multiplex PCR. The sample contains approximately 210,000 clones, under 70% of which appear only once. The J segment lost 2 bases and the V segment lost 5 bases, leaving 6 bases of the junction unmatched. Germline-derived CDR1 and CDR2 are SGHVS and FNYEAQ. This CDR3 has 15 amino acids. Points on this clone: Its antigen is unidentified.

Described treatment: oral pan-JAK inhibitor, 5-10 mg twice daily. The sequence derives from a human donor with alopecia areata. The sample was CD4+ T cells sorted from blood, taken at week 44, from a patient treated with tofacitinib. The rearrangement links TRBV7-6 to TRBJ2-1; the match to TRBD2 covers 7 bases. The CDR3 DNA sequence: TGTGCCAGCAGCCCCCGGGGGGACCCCTACAATGAGCAGTTCTTC. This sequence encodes CASSPRGDPYNEQFF.